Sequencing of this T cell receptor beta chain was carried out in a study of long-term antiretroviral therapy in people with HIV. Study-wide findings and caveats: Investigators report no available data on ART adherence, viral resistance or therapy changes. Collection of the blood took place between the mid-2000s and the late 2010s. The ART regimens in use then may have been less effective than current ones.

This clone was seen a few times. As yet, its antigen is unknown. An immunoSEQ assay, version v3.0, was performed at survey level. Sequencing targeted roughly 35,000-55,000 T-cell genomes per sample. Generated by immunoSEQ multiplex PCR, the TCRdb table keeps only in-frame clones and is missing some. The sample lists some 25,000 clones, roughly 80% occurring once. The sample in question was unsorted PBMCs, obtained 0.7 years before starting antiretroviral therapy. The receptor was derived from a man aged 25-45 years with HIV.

CDR3 bases: TGTGCCAGCAGTTACCTGGGTCAGCCCCAGCATTTT. It yields the protein CASSYLGQPQHF. The chain employs TRBV6-5 and TRBJ1-5, with D unresolved. Per germline, CDR1 MNHEY and CDR2 SVGAGI. V shed 2 bases and J shed 6 bases, with 5 bases lying between them. The CDR3 sequence is 12 residues long.